This T cell receptor (beta chain) was found in a study of blood T cell repertoires in COVID-19. How the authors handled the data: Using reference gene primer amplification, nucleated cell counts were estimated. Data came from immunoSEQ multiplex PCR; TCRdb stores just in-frame clones and leaves some out. That table furnishes V, J and clone size, whereas the DNA furnished D and trimming. The sample consists of roughly 260,000 clones, around 87% of them appearing once. In terms of age and location, participants ranged from roughly 18 to 95 years and lived in around 22 US areas. V trimming: 4 bases; J trimming: 2 bases; junction bases outside the gene matches: 8. CDR3 size: 16 residues. Germline CDR1 is SEHNR and CDR2 is FQNEAQ (reference sequence).

The sequencing sample was made of PBMCs or T cells enriched from blood (not recorded which). The sequence came from a woman aged 25 to 39 with acute COVID-19. The V call is TRBV7-9, the J call TRBJ2-1, with 7 positions matching TRBD2. CDR3 coding DNA: TGTGCCAGCAGCTCCCCGGAGGGAGGGCCCTACAATGAGCAGTTCTTC. Translated: CASSSPEGGPYNEQFF.